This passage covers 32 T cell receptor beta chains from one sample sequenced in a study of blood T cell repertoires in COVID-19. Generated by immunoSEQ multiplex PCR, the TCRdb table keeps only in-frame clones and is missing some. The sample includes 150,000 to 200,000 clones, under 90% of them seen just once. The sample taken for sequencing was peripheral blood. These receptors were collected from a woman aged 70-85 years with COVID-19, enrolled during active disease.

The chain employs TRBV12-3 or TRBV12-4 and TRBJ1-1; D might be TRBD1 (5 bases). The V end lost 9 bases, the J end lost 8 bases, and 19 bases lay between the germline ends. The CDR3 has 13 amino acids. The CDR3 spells CASRSGTSREAFF. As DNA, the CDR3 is TGTGCCAGTCGGTCAGGGACTAGTAGGGAAGCTTTCTTT.

Written as DNA, the CDR3 is TGTGCTAGTGGTTTGACACGACAGGGGCCAAGTGATGAAGCTTTCTTT. Its translation is CASGLTRQGPSDEAFF. This chain joins TRBV12-5 and TRBJ1-1, with 8 positions matching TRBD1. This CDR3 region has 16 residues. The J segment lost 7 bases and the V segment lost 2 bases, leaving 12 bases of the junction unmatched. Germline CDR1 and CDR2: LGHNT and FRNRAP.

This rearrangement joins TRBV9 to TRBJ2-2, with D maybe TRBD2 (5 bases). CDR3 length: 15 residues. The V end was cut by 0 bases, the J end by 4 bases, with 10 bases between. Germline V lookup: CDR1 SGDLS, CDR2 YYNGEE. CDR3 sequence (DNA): TGTGCCAGCAGCGTAGTGAGCGGATTCACCGGGGAGCTGTTTTTT. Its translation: CASSVVSGFTGELFF. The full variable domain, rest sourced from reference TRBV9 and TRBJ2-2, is DSGVTQTPKHLITATGQRVTLRCSPRSGDLSVYWYQQSLDQGLQFLIQYYNGEERAKGNILERFSAQQFPDLHSELNLSSLELGDSALYFCASSVVSGFTGELFFGEGSRLTVL.

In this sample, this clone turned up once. The CDR3 spells CASSSDSYGYTF. For the CDR3, the DNA is TGTGCCAGCTCCTCGGACAGCTATGGCTACACCTTC. The chain carries TRBV18 and TRBJ1-2; tentative D call: TRBD1 (6 bases). CDR1 is KGHSH, CDR2 LQKENI, per germline. The CDR3 sequence is 12 residues long. The V gene lost 6 bases and the J gene lost 4 bases, with 9 bases spanning the gap.

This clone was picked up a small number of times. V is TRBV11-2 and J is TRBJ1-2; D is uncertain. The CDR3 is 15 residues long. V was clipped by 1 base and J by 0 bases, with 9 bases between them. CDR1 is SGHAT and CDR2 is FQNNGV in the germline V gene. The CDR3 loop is CASSLGAAANYGYTF. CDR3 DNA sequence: TGTGCCAGCAGCTTAGGGGCTGCCGCTAACTATGGCTACACCTTC.

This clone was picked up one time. The DNA of the CDR3 is TGCGCCAGCAGCCAAGAGCCGGGACAGGGTTATCAGCCCCAGCATTTT. Protein product: CASSQEPGQGYQPQHF. The rearrangement uses TRBV4-1 and TRBJ1-5, with 9 positions matching TRBD1. The germline CDR1 and CDR2 sequences are MGHRA and YSYEKL. J gave up 5 bases and V 0 bases, and 5 bases lay outside the gene matches. The length of the CDR3 is 16 residues.

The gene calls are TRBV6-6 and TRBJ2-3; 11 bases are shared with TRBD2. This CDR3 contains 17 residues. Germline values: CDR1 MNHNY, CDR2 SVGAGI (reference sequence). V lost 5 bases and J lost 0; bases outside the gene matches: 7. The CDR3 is CASSLIAGGISTDTQYF. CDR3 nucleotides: TGTGCCAGCAGTCTTATAGCGGGGGGGATTAGCACAGATACGCAGTATTTT.

CDR3 bases: TGTGCCAGCAGTTTATGGTCTGATACGCAGTATTTT. Translation gives CASSLWSDTQYF. The chain has TRBV28 and TRBJ2-3; D ambiguous. The CDR3 spans 12 residues. V was clipped by 0 bases and J by 6 bases, with 4 bases between them. The germline CDR1 and CDR2 sequences are MDHEN and SYDVKM.

The CDR3 spells CASSELRRFGQPQHF. DNA for the CDR3: TGTGCCAGCAGTGAACTGCGCAGGTTCGGTCAGCCCCAGCATTTT. V gene TRBV2 combines with J gene TRBJ1-5; D is unclear. Germline V gives CDR1 SNHLY, CDR2 FYNNEI. The CDR3 contains 15 residues. Trimming removed 2 bases from V and 6 bases from J, with 14 bases in between.

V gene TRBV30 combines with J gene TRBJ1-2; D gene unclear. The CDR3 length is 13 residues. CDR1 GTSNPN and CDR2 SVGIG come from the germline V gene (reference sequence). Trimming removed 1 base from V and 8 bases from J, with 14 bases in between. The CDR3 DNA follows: TGTGCCTGGAGTGACGGGGATCAAAGGGGCTACACCTTC. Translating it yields CAWSDGDQRGYTF.

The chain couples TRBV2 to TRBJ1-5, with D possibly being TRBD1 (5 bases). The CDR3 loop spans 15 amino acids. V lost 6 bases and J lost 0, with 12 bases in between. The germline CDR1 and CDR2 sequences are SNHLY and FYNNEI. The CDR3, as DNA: TGTGCCAGCAGCCGGACAAGCATTAGCAATCAGCCCCAGCATTTT. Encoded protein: CASSRTSISNQPQHF.

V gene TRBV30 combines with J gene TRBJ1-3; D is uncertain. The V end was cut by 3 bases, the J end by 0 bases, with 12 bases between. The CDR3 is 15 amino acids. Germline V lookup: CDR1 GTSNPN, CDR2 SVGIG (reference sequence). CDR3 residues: CAWRGDSYSGNTIYF. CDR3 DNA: TGTGCCTGGAGGGGAGACTCCTACTCTGGAAACACCATATATTTT.

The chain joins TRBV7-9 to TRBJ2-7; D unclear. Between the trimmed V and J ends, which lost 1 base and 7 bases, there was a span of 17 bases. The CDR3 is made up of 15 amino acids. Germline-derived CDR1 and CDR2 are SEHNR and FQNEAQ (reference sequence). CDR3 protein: CASSLGVGSRGEQYF. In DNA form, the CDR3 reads TGTGCCAGCAGCTTAGGAGTCGGCAGCCGCGGAGAGCAGTACTTC.

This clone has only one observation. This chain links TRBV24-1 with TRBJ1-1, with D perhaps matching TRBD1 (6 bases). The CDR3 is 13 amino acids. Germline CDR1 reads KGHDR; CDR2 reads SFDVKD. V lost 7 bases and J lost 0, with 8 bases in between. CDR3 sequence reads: CATRGQVNTEAFF. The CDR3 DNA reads TGTGCCACCAGGGGACAAGTGAACACTGAAGCTTTCTTT.

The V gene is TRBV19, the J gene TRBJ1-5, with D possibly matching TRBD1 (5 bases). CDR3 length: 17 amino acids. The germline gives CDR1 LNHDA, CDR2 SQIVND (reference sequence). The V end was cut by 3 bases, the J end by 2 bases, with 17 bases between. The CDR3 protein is CASSIRAGRWGNQPQHF. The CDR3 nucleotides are TGTGCCAGTAGTATTCGGGCAGGGCGGTGGGGCAATCAGCCCCAGCATTTT.

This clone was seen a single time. As DNA, the CDR3 is TGTGCCAGCCGTGACAAGGCGAACACTGAAGCTTTCTTT. The encoded protein is CASRDKANTEAFF. This chain joins TRBV7-9 and TRBJ1-1, with D hard to call. V lost 8 bases to trimming and J lost 1 base, with 11 bases between them. CDR1 is SEHNR and CDR2 is FQNEAQ in the germline V gene (reference sequence). CDR3 size: 13 residues.

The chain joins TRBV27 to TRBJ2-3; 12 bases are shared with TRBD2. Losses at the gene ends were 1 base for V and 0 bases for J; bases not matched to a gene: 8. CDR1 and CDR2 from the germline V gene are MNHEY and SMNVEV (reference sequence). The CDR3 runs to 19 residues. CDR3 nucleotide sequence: TGTGCCAGCAGTTTATGGACGACTAGCGGGAGCGCTAGCACAGATACGCAGTATTTT. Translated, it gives CASSLWTTSGSASTDTQYF.

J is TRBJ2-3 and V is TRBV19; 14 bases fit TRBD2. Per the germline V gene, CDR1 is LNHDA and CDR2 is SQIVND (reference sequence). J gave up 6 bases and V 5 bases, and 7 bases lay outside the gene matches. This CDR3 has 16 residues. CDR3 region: CASSPGTSGGLDTQYF. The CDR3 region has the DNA TGTGCCAGTAGTCCTGGGACTAGCGGGGGCCTGGATACGCAGTATTTT.

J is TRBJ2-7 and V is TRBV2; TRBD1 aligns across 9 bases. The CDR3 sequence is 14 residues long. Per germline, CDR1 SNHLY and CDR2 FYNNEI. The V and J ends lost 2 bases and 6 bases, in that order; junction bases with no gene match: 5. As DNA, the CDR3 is TGTGCCAGCAGTGAATGGACAGGGGTTAGCGAGCAGTACTTC. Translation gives CASSEWTGVSEQYF.

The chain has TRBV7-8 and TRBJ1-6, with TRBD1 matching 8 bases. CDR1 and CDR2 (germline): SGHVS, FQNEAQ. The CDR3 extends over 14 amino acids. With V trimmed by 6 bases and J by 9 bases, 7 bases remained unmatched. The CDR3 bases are TGTGCCAGCAGACAGGGGGACTTCGGTTCACCCCTCCACTTT. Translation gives CASRQGDFGSPLHF. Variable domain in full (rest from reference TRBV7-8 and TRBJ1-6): GAGVSQSPRYKVAKRGQDVALRCDPISGHVSLFWYQQALGQGPEFLTYFQNEAQLDKSGLPSDRFFAERPEGSVSTLKIQRTQQEDSAVYLCASRQGDFGSPLHFGNGTRLTVT.

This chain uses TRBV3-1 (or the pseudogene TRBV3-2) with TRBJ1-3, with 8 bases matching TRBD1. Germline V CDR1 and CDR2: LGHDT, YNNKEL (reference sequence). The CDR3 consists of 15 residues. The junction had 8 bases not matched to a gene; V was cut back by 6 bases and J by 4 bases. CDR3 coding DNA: TGTGCCAGCAGTCCGATTGGACAGGGAGGAAACACCATATATTTT. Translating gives CASSPIGQGGNTIYF.

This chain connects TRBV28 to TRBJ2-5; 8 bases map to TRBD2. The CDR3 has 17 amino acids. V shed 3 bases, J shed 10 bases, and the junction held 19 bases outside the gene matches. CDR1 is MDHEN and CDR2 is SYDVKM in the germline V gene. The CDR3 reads CASSLVSSGLGRLSQYF. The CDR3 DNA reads TGTGCCAGCAGTTTGGTCTCGTCGGGACTAGGCCGATTGAGCCAGTACTTC.

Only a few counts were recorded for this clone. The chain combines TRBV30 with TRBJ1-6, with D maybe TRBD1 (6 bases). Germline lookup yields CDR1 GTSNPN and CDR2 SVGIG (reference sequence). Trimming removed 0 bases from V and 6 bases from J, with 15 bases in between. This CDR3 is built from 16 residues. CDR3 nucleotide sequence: TGTGCCTGGAGTGTTACGGGAAGAGGGGGTAATTCACCCCTCCACTTT. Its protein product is CAWSVTGRGGNSPLHF.

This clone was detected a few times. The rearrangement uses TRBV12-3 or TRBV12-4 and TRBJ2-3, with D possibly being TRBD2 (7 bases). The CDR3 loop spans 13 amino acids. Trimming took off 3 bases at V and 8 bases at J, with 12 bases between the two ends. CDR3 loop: CASSLIGGPTQYF. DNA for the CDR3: TGTGCCAGCAGTTTGATCGGGGGGCCTACGCAGTATTTT.

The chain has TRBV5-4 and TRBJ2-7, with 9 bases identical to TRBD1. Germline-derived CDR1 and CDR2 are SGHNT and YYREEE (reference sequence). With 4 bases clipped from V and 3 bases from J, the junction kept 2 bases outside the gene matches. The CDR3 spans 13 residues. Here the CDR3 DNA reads TGTGCCAGCAGCGGGGGACAGGGCTACGAGCAGTACTTC. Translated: CASSGGQGYEQYF.

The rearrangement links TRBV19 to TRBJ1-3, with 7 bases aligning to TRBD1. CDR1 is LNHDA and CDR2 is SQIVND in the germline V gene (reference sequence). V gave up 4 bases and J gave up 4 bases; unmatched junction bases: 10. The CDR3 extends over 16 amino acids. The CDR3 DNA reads TGTGCCAGTAGTACCCCTCCGGGACAGTCCGGAAACACCATATATTTT. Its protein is CASSTPPGQSGNTIYF.

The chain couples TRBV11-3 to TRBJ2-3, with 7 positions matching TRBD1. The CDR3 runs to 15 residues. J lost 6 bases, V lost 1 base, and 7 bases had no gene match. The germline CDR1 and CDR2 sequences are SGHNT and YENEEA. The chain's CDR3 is CASSLGGQFGDTQYF. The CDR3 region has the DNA TGTGCCAGCAGCTTAGGGGGACAGTTTGGGGATACGCAGTATTTT.

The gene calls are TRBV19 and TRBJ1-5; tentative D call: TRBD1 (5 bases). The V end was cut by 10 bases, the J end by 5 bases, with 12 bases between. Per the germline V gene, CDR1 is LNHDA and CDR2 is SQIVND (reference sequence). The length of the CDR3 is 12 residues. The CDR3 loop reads CATQGWDQPQHF. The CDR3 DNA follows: TGTGCCACGCAGGGTTGGGATCAGCCCCAGCATTTT. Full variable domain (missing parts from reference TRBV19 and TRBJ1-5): DGGITQSPKYLFRKEGQNVTLSCEQNLNHDAMYWYRQDPGQGLRLIYYSQIVNDFQKGDIAEGYSVSREKKESFPLTVTSAQKNPTAFYLCATQGWDQPQHFGDGTRLSIL.

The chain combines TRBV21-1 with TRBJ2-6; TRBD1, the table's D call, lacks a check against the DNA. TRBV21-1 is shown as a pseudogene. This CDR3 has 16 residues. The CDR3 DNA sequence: TGTGCCAGCAGCGACAGGACTGTCTCTGGGGCCAACGTCCTGACTTTC. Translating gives CASSDRTVSGANVLTF.

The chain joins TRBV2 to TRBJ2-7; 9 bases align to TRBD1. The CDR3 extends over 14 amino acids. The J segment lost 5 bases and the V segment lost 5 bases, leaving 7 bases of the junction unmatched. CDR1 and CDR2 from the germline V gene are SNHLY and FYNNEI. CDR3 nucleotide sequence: TGTGCCAGCAGTCGAGACAGGGGGATGAACGAGCAGTACTTC. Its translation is CASSRDRGMNEQYF. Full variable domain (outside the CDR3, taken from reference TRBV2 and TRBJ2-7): EPEVTQTPSHQVTQMGQEVILRCVPISNHLYFYWYRQILGQKVEFLVSFYNNEISEKSEIFDDQFSVERPDGSNFTLKIRSTKLEDSAMYFCASSRDRGMNEQYFGPGTRLTVT.

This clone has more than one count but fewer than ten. The CDR3 sequence is CASRDTDSEAFF. The CDR3, as DNA: TGTGCCAGCAGGGATACCGACAGCGAAGCTTTCTTT. The chain joins TRBV5-5 to TRBJ1-1; TRBD1 is a possible D gene (5 bases). The length of the CDR3 is 12 residues. V lost 5 bases, J lost 8 bases, and 13 bases lay in between. CDR1 SGHKS and CDR2 YYEKEE come from the germline V gene (reference sequence).

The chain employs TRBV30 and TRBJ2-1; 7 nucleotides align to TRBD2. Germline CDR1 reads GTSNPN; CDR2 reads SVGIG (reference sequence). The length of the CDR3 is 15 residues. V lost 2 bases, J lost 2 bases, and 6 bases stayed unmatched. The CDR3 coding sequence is TGTGCCTGGAGTCTTAGTGGGAGGGCCTACAATGAGCAGTTCTTC. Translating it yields CAWSLSGRAYNEQFF.